This T cell receptor beta chain was sequenced for a study of shared clonotypes between healthy human individuals. In the study overall: Donors, aged 18 to 49, were a couple of women and a few men. The study's findings and limits: Sample collection involved blood only; tissue repertoires are likely different.

Roughly 30,000 T cell genomes, or around 300 ng DNA, went into replicate PCRs of unsorted PBMC. The unsorted PBMC sample used ten immunoSEQ deep assay plates. TCRdb keeps only in-frame clones here, not all; method: immunoSEQ multiplex PCR. The data contain 520,000 or so clones, less than 85% of them singletons. Concerning this clone itself: Its antigen is unknown.

CDR3 size: 18 residues. V was clipped by 1 base and J by 5 bases; unmatched bases: 11. The germline V gene encodes CDR1 SGHNT and CDR2 YYREEE (reference sequence). This receptor was identified in a middle-aged woman in good health. Some clones in this sample may be carry-over from other donors' samples. Material: PBMCs. The chain combines TRBV5-4 with TRBJ2-2, with 10 bases aligning to TRBD1. The CDR3 here is CASSLMGTGASRTGELFF. CDR3 DNA sequence: TGTGCCAGCAGCTTGATGGGGACAGGGGCGTCGCGGACCGGGGAGCTGTTTTTT.